This T cell receptor beta chain originates from a study of blood T cell repertoires in COVID-19. Germline CDR1 MNHEY, CDR2 SMNVEV (reference sequence). The ends were cut back, 3 bases at V and 2 bases at J, with 5 bases in the middle. This CDR3 spans 14 amino acids. Profiling relied on immunoSEQ multiplex PCR, and the TCRdb table lists in-frame clones only, not all of them. The table shows approximately 290,000 clones, with approximately 85% occurring only once. The receptor's source is a human donor with COVID-19, enrolled during active disease. The donor label of this sample is uncertain. The gene calls are TRBV27 and TRBJ2-6, with TRBD2 as a possible D gene (5 bases). Specimen: peripheral blood. The CDR3 region has the DNA TGTGCCAGCAGTTTCGGGACTGGGGCCAACGTCCTGACTTTC. This gives the protein CASSFGTGANVLTF. The full variable domain, its missing parts supplied by reference TRBV27 and TRBJ2-6, is EAQVTQNPRYLITVTGKKLTVTCSQNMNHEYMSWYRQDPGLGLRQIYYSMNVEVTDKGDVPEGYKVSRKEKRNFPLILESPSPNQTSLYFCASSFGTGANVLTFGAGSRLTVL.